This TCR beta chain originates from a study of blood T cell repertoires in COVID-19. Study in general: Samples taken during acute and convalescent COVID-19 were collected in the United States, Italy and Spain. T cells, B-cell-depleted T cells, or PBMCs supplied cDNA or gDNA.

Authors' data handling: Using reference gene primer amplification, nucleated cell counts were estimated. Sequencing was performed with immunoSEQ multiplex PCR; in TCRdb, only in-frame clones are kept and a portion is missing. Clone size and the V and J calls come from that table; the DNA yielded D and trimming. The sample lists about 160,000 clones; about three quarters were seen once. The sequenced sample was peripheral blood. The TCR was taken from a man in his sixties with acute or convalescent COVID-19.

The chain's CDR3 is CASSYEGTRAYEQYF. The CDR3 DNA is TGTGCCAGCAGTTACGAGGGAACCAGAGCCTACGAGCAGTACTTC. This chain connects TRBV27 to TRBJ2-7; the D gene is possibly TRBD2 (5 bases). CDR1 and CDR2 (germline): MNHEY, SMNVEV (reference sequence). The CDR3 consists of 15 residues. The V gene lost 4 bases and the J gene lost 2 bases, with 15 bases spanning the gap.